The clone carrying this T cell receptor (beta chain) was picked up a small number of times. Its antigen remains unknown. TCRdb reanalysed the 5' RACE reads using MiXCR and keeps one entry per CDR3 protein. The table shows some 270,000 distinct CDR3 sequences, with 15% occurring only once. The data belong to a study of T-cell memory formation after mild COVID-19. The study, taken as a whole, reports: The SARS-CoV-2 specificity of second-wave clones reaching peak at day 37 remained unverified. Clones that shrank (day 15 to 85) were balanced CD4/CD8, whereas later expanders leaned CD4+. Those CD4+ clones that contracted were mainly in CM and EM (CD8+ ones in EMRA).

CDR1 and CDR2 from the germline V gene are SEHNR and FQNEAQ (reference sequence). The CDR3 is made up of 13 amino acids. The V gene lost 2 bases and the J gene lost 6 bases, with 10 bases spanning the gap. Sample: PBMCs or a T cell subset sorted from them (not recorded which). This receptor was identified in an adult woman who had mild COVID-19 (a few samples of this study predate the infection). Cell type and time point are not known. The chain couples TRBV7-9 to TRBJ1-2; D might be TRBD1 (5 bases). The CDR3 nucleotides read TGTGCCAGCAGCTTATTTGACAGAGATGGCTACACCTTC. This translates into CASSLFDRDGYTF. Together with reference TRBV7-9 and TRBJ1-2, the CDR3 gives the full variable domain: DTGVSQNPRHKITKRGQNVTFRCDPISEHNRLYWYRQTLGQGPEFLTYFQNEAQLEKSRLLSDRFSAERPKGSFSTLEIQRTEQGDSAMYLCASSLFDRDGYTFGSGTRLTVV.